A selection of T cell receptor beta chains follows, all from one sample in a study of CD8 T cells in ankylosing spondylitis. MiXCR, run by TCRdb on the 5' RACE reads, gives a single entry per CDR3 protein. This sample has about 160,000 distinct CDR3 sequences, with 9.8% found just once. The sample comprised blood, either unsorted or a sorted T cell fraction (not recorded which). These receptors all stem from a female donor with ankylosing spondylitis or in good health (not recorded which). The CDR3 runs from the conserved cysteine through the conserved F or W. D genes are given only for firm matches. The size of a clone is reported for some rows only, either as once, few or many, or as a class for expanded clones.

D gene: TRBD1
V gene: TRBV4-3
clone size: few
J gene: TRBJ2-4
CDR3 DNA: TGCGCCAGCAGCCCCTGGGACAGGGGGGAAAACATTCAGTACTTC
CDR3 protein: CASSPWDRGENIQYF

D gene: NA
V gene: TRBV13
clone size: few
J gene: TRBJ2-3
CDR3 DNA: TGTGCCAGCAGCTCCCGAGGTCGGGGGGCCAAAGATACGCAGTATTTT
CDR3 protein: CASSSRGRGAKDTQYF

D gene: TRBD2
V gene: TRBV27
clone size: many
J gene: TRBJ2-1
CDR3 DNA: TGTGCCAGCAGTCAATCCCTCCCGGGAGGCGGCTACAATGAGCAGTTCTTC
CDR3 protein: CASSQSLPGGGYNEQFF

D gene: NA
V gene: TRBV9
clone size: NA
J gene: TRBJ2-1
CDR3 DNA: TGTGCCAGCAGCGTATCAAGGGGCAAAGTTCGGTCCTACAATGAGCAGTTCTTC
CDR3 protein: CASSVSRGKVRSYNEQFF

D gene: NA
V gene: TRBV27
clone size: NA
J gene: TRBJ1-1
CDR3 DNA: TGTGCCAGCAGTACATACTTGAACACTGAAGCTTTCTTT
CDR3 protein: CASSTYLNTEAFF

D gene: TRBD1
V gene: TRBV4-3
clone size: NA
J gene: TRBJ2-7
CDR3 DNA: TGCGCCAGCAGCCAAGGAGGGACAGGGGGCCCCTACGAGCAGTACTTC
CDR3 protein: CASSQGGTGGPYEQYF

D gene: NA
V gene: TRBV5-1
clone size: NA
J gene: TRBJ1-2
CDR3 DNA: TGCGCCAGCAGCTTCGAAACAGGTTTCTATGGCTACACCTTC
CDR3 protein: CASSFETGFYGYTF

D gene: NA
V gene: TRBV4-3
clone size: NA
J gene: TRBJ1-2
CDR3 DNA: TGCGCCAGCAGCCAGGGCGCCTGGGGATACTATGGCTACACCTTC
CDR3 protein: CASSQGAWGYYGYTF

D gene: TRBD1
V gene: TRBV7-8
clone size: NA
J gene: TRBJ1-2
CDR3 DNA: TGTGCCAGCAGCTCGCGGACAGGGGGCATCTATGGCTACACCTTC
CDR3 protein: CASSSRTGGIYGYTF

D gene: TRBD2
V gene: TRBV10-2
clone size: NA
J gene: TRBJ2-1
CDR3 DNA: TGCGCCAGCAGTGTAGCTAGCGGGAGGTTGGATGAGCAGTTCTTC
CDR3 protein: CASSVASGRLDEQFF

D gene: NA
V gene: TRBV9
clone size: many
J gene: TRBJ2-7
CDR3 DNA: TGTGCCAGCAGCCCCGGGACAAACTACGAGCAGTACTTC
CDR3 protein: CASSPGTNYEQYF

D gene: NA
V gene: TRBV4-3
clone size: many
J gene: TRBJ2-7
CDR3 DNA: TGCGCCAGCAGCCAAGATAGCGGTGCCAGCCCCAACGAGCAGTACTTC
CDR3 protein: CASSQDSGASPNEQYF

D gene: TRBD2
V gene: TRBV7-6
clone size: few
J gene: TRBJ2-1
CDR3 DNA: TGTGCCAGCAGCTTAACGCTAGCGGCAAATAATGAGCAGTTCTTC
CDR3 protein: CASSLTLAANNEQFF

D gene: TRBD1
V gene: TRBV12-3/TRBV12-4
clone size: many
J gene: TRBJ1-2
CDR3 DNA: TGTGCCAGTGGGGACAGGGGCCTTAAGGATGGCTACACCTTC
CDR3 protein: CASGDRGLKDGYTF

D gene: NA
V gene: TRBV11-2
clone size: many
J gene: TRBJ2-7
CDR3 DNA: TGTGCCAGCAGATTCCCGGGACGCCTTGGGGAGCAGTACTTC
CDR3 protein: CASRFPGRLGEQYF

D gene: NA
V gene: TRBV25-1
clone size: NA
J gene: TRBJ1-1
CDR3 DNA: TGTGCCAGCATTGGGACTAGCGGGGCGATCTTCAACACTGAAGCTTTCTTT
CDR3 protein: CASIGTSGAIFNTEAFF

D gene: NA
V gene: TRBV10-2
clone size: NA
J gene: TRBJ2-7
CDR3 DNA: TGCGCCAGCCGGCCTGGGAGTTACACCTACGAGCAGTACTTC
CDR3 protein: CASRPGSYTYEQYF

D gene: NA
V gene: TRBV12-3/TRBV12-4
clone size: NA
J gene: TRBJ2-1
CDR3 DNA: TGTGCCAGCAGCCTCTCGGTTGGTGAGCAGTTCTTC
CDR3 protein: CASSLSVGEQFF

D gene: NA
V gene: TRBV7-2
clone size: NA
J gene: TRBJ2-1
CDR3 DNA: TGTGCCAGCCGTATAGACAATGAGCAGTTCTTC
CDR3 protein: CASRIDNEQFF

D gene: NA
V gene: TRBV20-1
clone size: NA
J gene: TRBJ1-1
CDR3 DNA: TGCAGTGCTCACCTACTGGGGATGAACACTGAAGCTTTCTTT
CDR3 protein: CSAHLLGMNTEAFF

D gene: NA
V gene: TRBV6-5
clone size: many
J gene: TRBJ2-1
CDR3 DNA: TGTGCCAGCACTGGGGGGAATGAGCAGTTCTTC
CDR3 protein: CASTGGNEQFF

D gene: NA
V gene: TRBV28
clone size: NA
J gene: TRBJ1-4
CDR3 DNA: TGTGCCAGCGAGGGCCAGGGGTATGAAAAACTGTTTTTT
CDR3 protein: CASEGQGYEKLFF

D gene: NA
V gene: TRBV7-9
clone size: few
J gene: TRBJ2-4
CDR3 DNA: TGTGCCAGCAGCTTAGGTCGGGGTTTAGCCAAAAACATTCAGTACTTC
CDR3 protein: CASSLGRGLAKNIQYF

D gene: NA
V gene: TRBV4-3
clone size: NA
J gene: TRBJ2-7
CDR3 DNA: TGCGCCAGCAGCCAAGATTTTTCCGGGGACGGGTACTACGAGCAGTACTTC
CDR3 protein: CASSQDFSGDGYYEQYF

D gene: TRBD1
V gene: TRBV27
clone size: few
J gene: TRBJ2-7
CDR3 DNA: TGTGCCAGCAGTGCAGGGGGCGCCGGCTACGAGCAGTACTTC
CDR3 protein: CASSAGGAGYEQYF

D gene: NA
V gene: TRBV6-5
clone size: few
J gene: TRBJ2-3
CDR3 DNA: TGTGCCAGCAGTTACTCGAACCCTGGGGATACGCAGTATTTT
CDR3 protein: CASSYSNPGDTQYF

D gene: TRBD2
V gene: TRBV2
clone size: NA
J gene: TRBJ2-1
CDR3 DNA: TGTGCCAGCAGTCGGACTAGCGGTTACAATGAGCAGTTCTTC
CDR3 protein: CASSRTSGYNEQFF

D gene: NA
V gene: TRBV29-1
clone size: many
J gene: TRBJ1-3
CDR3 DNA: TGCAGCGTCGTACCCACTAGGGGCGAAAACACCATATATTTT
CDR3 protein: CSVVPTRGENTIYF

D gene: TRBD1
V gene: TRBV4-3
clone size: few
J gene: TRBJ2-7
CDR3 DNA: TGCGCCAGCAGCGAATCGGGACAGGGGTCCCCCTACGAGCAGTACTTC
CDR3 protein: CASSESGQGSPYEQYF

D gene: NA
V gene: TRBV2
clone size: NA
J gene: TRBJ1-4
CDR3 DNA: TGTGCCAGCGGAGACACGTATAATGAAAAACTGTTTTTT
CDR3 protein: CASGDTYNEKLFF

D gene: TRBD1
V gene: TRBV19
clone size: NA
J gene: TRBJ1-1
CDR3 DNA: TGTGCCAGTACCCCGACAGGGACTGAAGCTTTCTTT
CDR3 protein: CASTPTGTEAFF

D gene: NA
V gene: TRBV27
clone size: NA
J gene: TRBJ1-6
CDR3 DNA: TGTGCCAGCAGTTTATCGAGTGGCGGATCCCTCCACTTT
CDR3 protein: CASSLSSGGSLHF

D gene: TRBD1
V gene: TRBV5-8
clone size: NA
J gene: TRBJ1-1
CDR3 DNA: TGTGCCAGCAGCGGAATGACAGGGAAGGACACTGAAGCTTTCTTT
CDR3 protein: CASSGMTGKDTEAFF

D gene: TRBD2
V gene: TRBV29-1
clone size: many
J gene: TRBJ2-7
CDR3 DNA: TGCAGCGTTGACTTCGGGACTATGAGCTCCTACGAGCAGTACTTC
CDR3 protein: CSVDFGTMSSYEQYF

D gene: TRBD1
V gene: TRBV6-5
clone size: NA
J gene: TRBJ2-7
CDR3 DNA: TGTGCCAGCAGTTCTGGGACAGGGGCGGACGAGCAGTACTTC
CDR3 protein: CASSSGTGADEQYF

D gene: TRBD2
V gene: TRBV12-3/TRBV12-4
clone size: few
J gene: TRBJ2-5
CDR3 DNA: TGTGCCAGCAGTCCGGGACTAGCGGGAGATCAAGAGACCCAGTACTTC
CDR3 protein: CASSPGLAGDQETQYF

D gene: NA
V gene: TRBV16
clone size: few
J gene: TRBJ2-1
CDR3 DNA: TGTGCCAGCAGCCAATCTAGGACGGACCTAACGGGGGAGCAGTTCTTC
CDR3 protein: CASSQSRTDLTGEQFF

D gene: NA
V gene: TRBV9
clone size: NA
J gene: TRBJ2-7
CDR3 DNA: TGTGCCAGCAGCACGACCGCCGGATCCTACGAGCAGTACTTC
CDR3 protein: CASSTTAGSYEQYF

D gene: NA
V gene: TRBV9
clone size: few
J gene: TRBJ2-1
CDR3 DNA: TGTGCCAGCAGCGTCCGGGGGACCCCCTACAATGAGCAGTTCTTC
CDR3 protein: CASSVRGTPYNEQFF

D gene: TRBD2
V gene: TRBV29-1
clone size: NA
J gene: TRBJ2-5
CDR3 DNA: TGCAGCGTCGCCGGGACTAGCGGGAGCCAAGAGACCCAGTACTTC
CDR3 protein: CSVAGTSGSQETQYF

D gene: TRBD2
V gene: TRBV7-2
clone size: NA
J gene: TRBJ2-3
CDR3 DNA: TGTGCCAGCAGCCCGACTGGGACTAGCCTTAGCACAGATACGCAGTATTTT
CDR3 protein: CASSPTGTSLSTDTQYF

D gene: NA
V gene: TRBV5-6
clone size: many
J gene: TRBJ2-1
CDR3 DNA: TGTGCCAGCAGCTGGGTGAGCGGGTTTAGCTCCTACAATGAGCAGTTCTTC
CDR3 protein: CASSWVSGFSSYNEQFF

D gene: NA
V gene: TRBV25-1
clone size: few
J gene: TRBJ2-5
CDR3 DNA: TGTGCCAGCAGTGAATGGGGGAGCCAAGAGACCCAGTACTTC
CDR3 protein: CASSEWGSQETQYF

D gene: TRBD2
V gene: TRBV7-6
clone size: many
J gene: TRBJ2-1
CDR3 DNA: TGTGCCAGCAGTTTCCAAGGCGGGAGGGCCGGGGATGAGCAGTTCTTC
CDR3 protein: CASSFQGGRAGDEQFF